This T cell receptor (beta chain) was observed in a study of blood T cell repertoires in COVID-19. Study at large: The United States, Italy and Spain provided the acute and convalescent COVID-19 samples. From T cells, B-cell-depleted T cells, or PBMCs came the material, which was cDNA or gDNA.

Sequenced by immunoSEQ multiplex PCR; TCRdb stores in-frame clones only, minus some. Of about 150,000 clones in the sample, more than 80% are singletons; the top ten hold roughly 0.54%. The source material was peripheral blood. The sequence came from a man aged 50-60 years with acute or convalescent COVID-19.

CDR3 DNA: TGTGCCAGCAGTTATTGGCAGAGCAATCAGCCCCAGCATTTT. Residues: CASSYWQSNQPQHF. The gene calls are TRBV6-5 and TRBJ1-5; D not resolved. The CDR3 has 14 amino acids. V was pared by 3 bases and J by 1 base, with 7 bases between. Per the germline V gene, CDR1 is MNHEY and CDR2 is SVGAGI.